This T cell receptor (beta chain) is from a study of T-cell reconstitution after alpha-beta-depleted transplantation in children (dated by TCRdb to 2016 to 2018). Turning to the overall study: The study quantitatively tracked T-cell immune reconstitution after TCRalphabeta/CD19-depleted allogeneic hematopoietic cell transplantation in children using TCR repertoire profiling.

General study outcomes and caveats: Over the following months the frequencies of hyperexpanded clones went down, and after one year T-cell counts and TCRbeta diversity were mostly credited to newly produced T cells. The apparently early recovery of alphabetaT-cell counts about two months after transplant reportedly depended on only several hundred rapidly expanded clones that came from non-depleted graft cells. In some patients, the high TCRbeta diversity seen at day 60 was put down to recipient T cells and intrathymic progenitors that had survived conditioning.

Taken with the paper, the label for treatment or condition translates to: allogeneic hematopoietic cell transplantation with graft depleted of TCRalphabeta T cells and CD19 B cells. The transplant recipients were children given TCRalphabeta/CD19-depleted allogeneic hematopoietic cell grafts. On this clonotype: The target of this receptor is not known. No base-level quality is on record; no much larger clone is a single base apart.

Receptors were amplified or captured by PCR. These reads were obtained on an Illumina HiSeq 2500. To normalize quantification of the TCRbeta repertoire, the TCR libraries were built with molecular barcoding that relied on unique molecular identifiers. The public reads were reprocessed in TCRdb via fastp at Q25 and MiXCR, keeping in-frame beta chains. Each CDR3 protein appears once, grouped with its most common genes and DNA. The sample table lists about 540,000 distinct CDR3 sequences, 25% to 30% of them with a count of one. Clones ranked in the top ten supply under 45% of the sample. The junction shows trimming of 3 bases on V and 10 bases on J, plus 14 bases between the germline ends. Reading the germline V gene gives CDR1 SGHRS and CDR2 YFSETQ. The CDR3 has 13 amino acids, counting the end cysteine and phenylalanine. Only the CDR3 DNA stays, 39 bases, in frame from base 1.

The chain joins TRBV5-1 to TRBJ2-1; TRBD2 is a weak D gene call, 7 bases matching. The material was PBMCs, obtained before TCRalphabeta/CD19-depleted stem cell transplant. This TCR was recovered from a boy in the first two years of life with Wiskott-Aldrich syndrome, due to receive a stem cell transplant. The DNA reads as follows: TGCGCCAGCAGCTCTGGGGGGGCAGACGAGCAGTTCTTC. It is translated as CASSSGGADEQFF.